Presented here are 22 T cell receptor beta chains from one specimen sequenced in a study of human T cells and chemical hapten exposure. Time point reported: pre-sensitization, week 0. Treatment meaning: therapeutic diphenylcyclopropenone sensitization with weekly scalp DPC. Via MiXCR, TCRdb re-called the RACE reads, giving one row per CDR3 protein. The table records 120,000 or so distinct CDR3 sequences, around an eighth of them present only once. This specimen was whole blood, taken in connection with sensitization to the hapten diphenylcyclopropenone (DPC). Receptors were obtained from a woman between 18 and 29 years old with alopecia areata. Some clones in this sample may be carry-over from other donors' samples.

This clonotype has at least ten counts. The rearrangement links TRBV7-6 to TRBJ1-2, with unresolved D. V dropped 5 bases and J dropped 7 bases, with 26 bases sitting between them. This CDR3 has 17 amino acids. In germline, CDR1 is SGHVS, CDR2 FNYEAQ. CDR3 residues: CASSGGRASPSLSGYTF. The CDR3 DNA is TGTGCCAGCAGCGGAGGACGGGCTAGCCCCTCTTTAAGTGGCTACACCTTC.

This clonotype has just a few counts. The chain uses TRBV7-3 and TRBJ2-1; 7 bases map to TRBD2. The CDR3 runs to 15 residues. Germline V gene data show CDR1 as SGHTA and CDR2 as FQGTGA. V lost 5 bases, J lost 10 bases, and 14 bases stayed unmatched. This CDR3 is CASSLTSANRREQFF. The CDR3 DNA follows: TGTGCCAGCAGCCTTACTAGCGCAAACCGAAGGGAGCAGTTCTTC.

This clonotype has at least ten counts. The gene calls are TRBV20-1 and TRBJ1-1; 7 bases fit TRBD1. The CDR3 extends over 13 amino acids. Unmatched junction bases numbered 4, after V lost 5 bases and J lost 1 base. Per germline, CDR1 DFQATT and CDR2 SNEGSKA (reference sequence). CDR3 sequence (DNA): TGCAGTGCTCAAAGGACAGGGAACACTGAAGCTTTCTTT. Its translation: CSAQRTGNTEAFF.

The chain employs TRBV30 and TRBJ1-1; a weak D match, TRBD1 (5 bases). CDR3 length: 13 residues. Germline V gene lookup returns CDR1 GTSNPN and CDR2 SVGIG (reference sequence). The V end was cut by 3 bases, the J end by 0 bases, with 8 bases between. As DNA, the CDR3 is TGTGCCTGGAGCGCGGGGGTGAACACTGAAGCTTTCTTT. Protein: CAWSAGVNTEAFF. Variable domain in full (rest from reference TRBV30 and TRBJ1-1): SQTIHQWPATLVQPVGSPLSLECTVEGTSNPNLYWYRQAAGRGLQLLFYSVGIGQISSEVPQNLSASRPQDRQFILSSKKLLLSDSGFYLCAWSAGVNTEAFFGQGTRLTVV.

This clonotype was detected ten times or more. The chain uses TRBV29-1 and TRBJ1-1; a possible D gene is TRBD1 (6 bases). Between the trimmed V and J ends, which lost 7 bases and 2 bases, there was a span of 11 bases. The length of the CDR3 is 12 residues. Per germline, CDR1 SQVTM and CDR2 ANQGSEA. CDR3 nucleotides: TGCAGCGCACGGACAGCCAACACTGAAGCTTTCTTT. This translates into CSARTANTEAFF.

The rearrangement uses TRBV27 and TRBJ2-1, with 7 bases lining up with TRBD2. CDR3 length equals 15 residues. V gave up 8 bases and J gave up 0 bases; unmatched junction bases: 7. CDR1 is MNHEY and CDR2 is SMNVEV in the germline V gene (reference sequence). The CDR3 spells CASGGGLSSYNEQFF. CDR3 nucleotide sequence: TGTGCCAGCGGGGGGGGACTCAGCTCCTACAATGAGCAGTTCTTC.

This clonotype was recorded at least ten times. This chain connects TRBV7-2 to TRBJ1-2, with TRBD1 as a possible D gene (5 bases). V shed 6 bases and J shed 5 bases, with 16 bases lying between them. The CDR3 totals 14 residues. The germline V gene encodes CDR1 SGHTA and CDR2 FQGNSA. Here the CDR3 reads CASSWGGGEYGYTF. CDR3 in DNA: TGTGCCAGCAGTTGGGGCGGAGGGGAATATGGCTACACCTTC.

V gene TRBV7-2 combines with J gene TRBJ1-5; D gene uncertain. Germline V gene data show CDR1 as SGHTA and CDR2 as FQGNSA. This CDR3 spans 13 amino acids. The germline V and J ends were trimmed by 5 bases and 2 bases, with 7 bases remaining between them. The CDR3 loop is CASSRVGNQPQHF. CDR3 nucleotides: TGTGCCAGCAGCAGAGTCGGCAATCAGCCCCAGCATTTT.

The genes are TRBV19 and TRBJ1-5; 7 bases line up with TRBD1. The germline gives CDR1 LNHDA, CDR2 SQIVND (reference sequence). Germline trimming cut 6 bases from V and 2 bases from J; bases unmatched to any gene: 13. The CDR3 totals 17 residues. CDR3: CASSQLGDRDRNQPQHF. The CDR3 DNA sequence: TGTGCCAGTAGCCAACTCGGAGACAGGGATCGCAATCAGCCCCAGCATTTT.

This chain connects TRBV7-9 to TRBJ2-7; D might be TRBD2 (6 bases). Germline loops: CDR1 SEHNR, CDR2 FQNEAQ (reference sequence). The CDR3 is 15 residues long. V lost 7 bases and J 5 bases, leaving 21 bases between the germline ends. This CDR3 reads CASKDGGLGDHEQYF. CDR3 sequence (DNA): TGTGCCAGCAAGGATGGGGGACTGGGGGACCACGAGCAGTACTTC.

This chain links TRBV6-2 or TRBV6-3 with TRBJ1-6, with D uncertain. V was trimmed by 6 bases and J by 5 bases, leaving 5 bases between them. The CDR3 runs to 12 residues. Germline V gives CDR1 MNHEY, CDR2 SVGEGT. The CDR3 is CASRTHNSPLHF. The CDR3 nucleotides read TGTGCCAGCAGAACCCATAATTCACCCCTCCACTTT.

The chain combines TRBV4-3 with TRBJ2-2; D is undetermined. Deletions cut 1 base from V and 6 bases from J, with 6 bases between. CDR1 is LGHNA and CDR2 is YSLEER in the germline V gene. CDR3 size: 13 residues. CDR3 residues: CASSQVQSGELFF. Here the CDR3 DNA reads TGCGCCAGCAGCCAAGTTCAGTCCGGGGAGCTGTTTTTT.

This clonotype was detected only a few times. The rearrangement links TRBV19 to TRBJ1-5; D not resolved. In germline, CDR1 is LNHDA, CDR2 SQIVND (reference sequence). The CDR3 runs 16 residues. Trimming left V 2 bases short and J 4 bases short, with 15 bases between. CDR3 sequence: CASSITTLAFNQPQHF. The CDR3 bases are TGTGCCAGTAGTATAACGACGCTGGCTTTTAATCAGCCCCAGCATTTT.

This chain joins TRBV20-1 and TRBJ1-5, with D perhaps TRBD1 (6 bases). With 6 bases removed from V and 4 bases from J, the gap between germline ends came to 16 bases. The germline gives CDR1 DFQATT, CDR2 SNEGSKA (reference sequence). The CDR3 contains 14 residues. The CDR3 is CSAGAKAPNQPQHF. CDR3 coding DNA: TGCAGTGCGGGGGCTAAGGCCCCTAATCAGCCCCAGCATTTT.

This clonotype has ten or more counts. The rearrangement joins TRBV25-1 to TRBJ2-7; unclear D gene. Trimming took 2 bases from V and 0 from J, leaving 11 bases between them. Per the germline V gene, CDR1 is MGHDK and CDR2 is SYGVNS. The CDR3 covers 15 residues. The CDR3 spells CASSEIETSSYEQYF. DNA for the CDR3: TGTGCCAGCAGTGAAATTGAGACAAGCTCCTACGAGCAGTACTTC.

The chain is built from TRBV18 and TRBJ1-1; 7 bases map to TRBD1. Germline V gene lookup returns CDR1 KGHSH and CDR2 LQKENI. The CDR3 is 21 residues long. V trimming: 3 bases; J trimming: 0 bases; junction bases outside the gene matches: 22. In DNA form, the CDR3 reads TGTGCCAGCTCACCCACCTTGCTCCGGGGCAGACAGGGCTTGATGAACACTGAAGCTTTCTTT. Protein sequence: CASSPTLLRGRQGLMNTEAFF.

The V and J genes are TRBV6-4 and TRBJ2-1; D may be TRBD1 (6 bases). V was clipped by 5 bases and J by 3 bases, with 14 bases between them. This CDR3 spans 15 amino acids. The germline gives CDR1 MRHNA, CDR2 SNTAGT. The CDR3 loop is CASSPAGAGYNEQFF. The CDR3 coding sequence is TGTGCCAGCAGTCCGGCAGGGGCGGGCTACAATGAGCAGTTCTTC.

The chain carries TRBV14 and TRBJ2-7; tentatively, D is TRBD1 (5 bases). V was pared by 2 bases and J by 2 bases, with 10 bases between. This CDR3 has 14 amino acids. The germline gives CDR1 SGHDN, CDR2 FVKESK. The CDR3 DNA is TGTGCCAGCAGCCAAATTGGCAGGGCCTACGAGCAGTACTTC. Translating gives CASSQIGRAYEQYF.

In its sample, this clonotype was seen a few times. The chain links TRBV10-3 to TRBJ2-7; D is undetermined. The V end lost 0 bases, the J end lost 0 bases, and 9 bases lay between the germline ends. The CDR3 totals 15 residues. The germline CDR1 and CDR2 sequences are ENHRY and SYGVKD. The CDR3, as DNA: TGTGCCATCAGTGAGTCCCCCGGAAGCTCCTACGAGCAGTACTTC. Protein product: CAISESPGSSYEQYF.

At least ten counts were recorded for this clonotype. This sequence joins TRBV6-2 or TRBV6-3 and TRBJ1-1, with a possible D match to TRBD1 (6 bases). CDR1 and CDR2 from the germline V gene are MNHEY and SVGEGT. The CDR3 consists of 14 residues. V lost 3 bases, J lost 3 bases, and 11 bases lay in between. CDR3 residues: CASSYPQGYTEAFF. CDR3 nucleotide sequence: TGTGCCAGCAGTTATCCGCAGGGGTACACTGAAGCTTTCTTT.

This clonotype occurred a few times. The rearrangement joins TRBV7-9 to TRBJ2-4; possible D gene TRBD2, 5 bases. The CDR3 covers 15 residues. V was clipped by 1 base and J by 3 bases, with 10 bases between them. The germline V gene has CDR1 SEHNR and CDR2 FQNEAQ (reference sequence). The CDR3 here is CASSLEEGGKNIQYF. CDR3 bases: TGTGCCAGCAGCTTAGAAGAGGGCGGCAAAAACATTCAGTACTTC.

The chain is built from TRBV20-1 and TRBJ2-3, with no clear D. V lost 6 bases to trimming and J lost 2 bases, with 3 bases between them. The CDR3 length is 10 residues. Germline V gives CDR1 DFQATT, CDR2 SNEGSKA (reference sequence). Here the CDR3 reads CSAITDTQYF. In nucleotides, the CDR3 is TGCAGTGCCATCACAGATACGCAGTATTTT.